This TCR beta chain was identified during a study of cytomegalovirus exposure and HLA in healthy donors. Overall study context: T cells numbering about 200 million yielded 90 million to 140 million unique TCR beta sequences in an earlier analysis.

Comment on this clone: The antigen is unknown.

The primer mix had 60 Vbeta and 13 Jbeta primers. Original handling: Later reanalysis found approximately 76 million unique TCR beta chains, about 10 million of them shared. Assay used: immunoSEQ multiplex PCR; TCRdb lists only in-frame clones, some missing. That table gives V, J and clone size, and the DNA gave D and trimming. The sample shows roughly 64,000 clones, and 3.6% sits with its ten largest clones. Study-level findings and limits: The study labeled 164 TCR beta chains cytomegalovirus-associated.

Material for sequencing was PBMCs. The sequence came from a woman under 30 in good health and CMV-seronegative.

The CDR3 nucleotides read TGTGCCTGGAGTGCTGGACAGGGGCCCAACGAGCAGTACTTC. This translates into CAWSAGQGPNEQYF. The chain links TRBV30 to TRBJ2-7; 9 positions agree with TRBD1. CDR1 and CDR2 from the germline V gene are GTSNPN and SVGIG (reference sequence). The CDR3 sequence is 14 residues long. V shed 1 base, J shed 5 bases, and the junction held 6 bases outside the gene matches.